The T cell receptor (beta chain) under discussion was sequenced for a study of T cells in Graves' hyperthyroidism and ophthalmopathy. Points from the study as a whole: Ophthalmopathy was predicted by the model a median of around 5.9 months ahead of onset.

Amplification yielded TCR beta CDR3 regions, with RNA transcripts as the source. First-round RT-PCR with HTBI primers amplified the TCR CDR3 region. TCRdb re-called the multiplex PCR reads with MiXCR, one entry per CDR3 protein. The table lists more than 500,000 distinct CDR3 sequences, 15% to 20% of them singletons. CDR3 length: 16 amino acids. The ends lost 0 bases at V and 0 bases at J; junction bases unmatched: 6. Germline V gene sequence: CDR1 SGDLS, CDR2 YYNGEE. An absence of ophthalmopathy progression within 18 months meant stable Graves' hyperthyroidism. Patients aged 18 to 65 had newly diagnosed hyperthyroidism that had lasted under 2 months. The diagnostic basis comprised clinical symptoms, serum thyroxine and TRAb, thyroid ultrasound and orbital computed tomography. This clonotype was seen at least ten times. What it recognizes is unknown.

Sequenced input: blood. The sequence came from a woman aged 25 to 39 with Graves' hyperthyroidism. V usage is TRBV9 and J usage is TRBJ2-7, with 7 bases aligning to TRBD2. The CDR3 coding sequence is TGTGCCAGCAGCGTAGGAGGGACTACGATCTCCTACGAGCAGTACTTC. It translates to CASSVGGTTISYEQYF.